Following are 8 T cell receptor beta chains from one sample sequenced in a study of blood T cell repertoires in COVID-19. Here immunoSEQ multiplex PCR was the method, and the copy in TCRdb shows in-frame clones only, minus some. This table has about 200,000 clones, about 86% appearing once. Material: PBMCs or T cells enriched from blood (not recorded which). These receptors all stem from a woman under 40 who had been exposed to COVID-19.

The CDR3 protein is CASSLGTPYNSPLHF. For the CDR3, the DNA is TGTGCCAGCAGCTTGGGGACACCCTATAATTCACCCCTCCACTTT. The chain recombines TRBV7-9 with TRBJ1-6; possibly TRBD1 for D (6 bases). Germline V lookup: CDR1 SEHNR, CDR2 FQNEAQ (reference sequence). V was trimmed by 3 bases and J by 2 bases, leaving 8 bases between them. The CDR3 extends over 15 amino acids.

The chain employs TRBV2 and TRBJ1-6; maybe TRBD1 (5 bases). Looked up from germline, CDR1 is SNHLY and CDR2 is FYNNEI. This CDR3 is 14 amino acids long. The ends were cut back, 9 bases at V and 0 bases at J, with 9 bases in the middle. The CDR3 reads CASAGYSYNSPLHF. CDR3 DNA sequence: TGTGCCAGTGCAGGGTACTCCTATAATTCACCCCTCCACTTT.

In its sample, this clone was seen once. The chain joins TRBV2 to TRBJ1-2; 11 bases match TRBD1. The J segment lost 8 bases and the V segment lost 7 bases, leaving 21 bases of the junction unmatched. There are 18 residues in the CDR3. Germline V gives CDR1 SNHLY, CDR2 FYNNEI. The CDR3 DNA reads as TGTGCCAGCACCATGGACAGGGGGCCGGGAGGTGATCGAAGCGGCTACACCTTC. Translating it yields CASTMDRGPGGDRSGYTF.

This clone was seen once. This rearrangement joins TRBV5-5 to TRBJ2-1; TRBD1 aligns across 8 bases. The V gene end was trimmed by 3 bases and the J gene end by 4 bases; junction bases not matched to a gene: 6. There are 15 residues in the CDR3. The germline V gene has CDR1 SGHKS and CDR2 YYEKEE (reference sequence). CDR3 region: CASSYRDRPYNEQFF. The CDR3 bases are TGTGCCAGCAGCTACCGGGACAGGCCGTACAATGAGCAGTTCTTC.

The chain is built from TRBV6-5 and TRBJ1-1; no reliable D call. Trimming cost V 0 bases and J 4 bases, with 9 bases left between them. Germline loops: CDR1 MNHEY, CDR2 SVGAGI. This CDR3 has 14 amino acids. The CDR3 nucleotides read TGTGCCAGCAGTTACTCGATTGTCGGCACTGAAGCTTTCTTT. Residues: CASSYSIVGTEAFF.

This clone is a singleton in its sample. The chain combines TRBV12-3 or TRBV12-4 with TRBJ1-4; D uncertain. The CDR3 spans 12 residues. The ends were cut back, 4 bases at V and 7 bases at J, with 7 bases in the middle. DNA for the CDR3: TGTGCCAGCAGTTCGGGGAGTGAAAAACTGTTTTTT. As protein: CASSSGSEKLFF.

This clone was observed a few times. The chain employs TRBV3-1 (or the pseudogene TRBV3-2) and TRBJ1-3, with D tentatively TRBD1 (5 bases). The CDR3 length is 14 residues. The V end lost 5 bases, the J end lost 4 bases, and 12 bases lay between the germline ends. Germline V gene sequence: CDR1 LGHDT, CDR2 YNNKEL (reference sequence). CDR3 protein: CASSYGTSGNTIYF. CDR3 bases: TGTGCCAGCAGCTACGGGACTTCGGGAAACACCATATATTTT.

The V call is TRBV25-1, the J call TRBJ1-1; the D is unclear. The length of the CDR3 is 11 residues. Germline CDR1 is MGHDK and CDR2 is SYGVNS. Trimming took 7 bases from V and 11 from J, leaving 14 bases between them. CDR3 in DNA: TGTGCCAGCACCGGAGGGCGCAGGGCTTTCTTT. Translated, it gives CASTGGRRAFF.